This T cell receptor beta chain was obtained from a study of blood T cell repertoires in COVID-19 (TCRdb year 2020). Some background on the complete study: Collaborator samples came from the United States, Italy and Spain and covered acute and convalescent phases of COVID-19. A de-identified subject ID, COVID-19 status, age in years and sex were almost always included in the sample metadata. The repertoires were made available in a free public database intended to serve as a resource for research on the immune response to SARS-CoV-2. The prospective study material was composed of cDNA or gDNA derived from T cells, B-cell-depleted T cells, or PBMCs. Deeply sampled blood TCRbeta repertoires from subjects exposed to, actively infected with, or recovered from COVID-19 were included in the dataset. HLA class I and class II types, where available, came from metadata supplied by the sample provider rather than from assay-based typing. The samples were drawn from two sources: the first 160 participants of the ongoing ImmuneRACE study, and about 1,300 subjects contributed by 6 global collaborators. Study-level results and caveats: How much clinical and demographic metadata was included differed by source and by participant, and the metadata was provided uncurated.

TCRbeta CDR3 regions were amplified from genomic DNA by means of the immunoSEQ Assay, a bias-controlled multiplex PCR. From the authors' description of their analysis: The number of nucleated cells in each sample was estimated by amplification of reference gene primers within the assay. Sequence reads were collapsed and filtered to measure the absolute abundance of every unique TCRbeta CDR3 rearrangement. For each sample, productive Simpson clonality was calculated as the square root of Simpson's diversity index across productive rearrangements. TCRdb re-hosts the immuneACCESS table, in-frame sequences only. Its copies lack some clones; in the studies checked, an unresolved V gene accounts for under half of them, and the cause for the rest is not known. The DNA gave D and trimming, while V, J and clone size come from that table. A total of over 250,000 clones appear in this sample, 75% to 90% of them only once. Clones ranked in the top ten supply 9.5% to 11% of the sample.

Each collaborating institution followed its own protocols to collect whole blood in K2EDTA tubes. For TCRbeta analysis, collaborators shipped samples in one of three forms: frozen whole blood, isolated PBMCs, or DNA extracted from either of those sample types. For this clone: No cognate antigen has been identified for it. No base qualities exist here, and no much larger clone lies one base off it.

Trimmed from V: 3 bases; trimmed from J: 2 bases; junction bases lacking a gene match: 9. CDR1 is given as LGHDT and CDR2 as YNNKEL, both from the germline V gene (reference sequence). From the cysteine through the phenylalanine, the CDR3 covers 16 amino acids. Of the read, only the CDR3 DNA is kept; its 48 bases are in frame from base 1. The rearrangement joined TRBV3-1 (or the pseudogene TRBV3-2) to TRBJ2-7; TRBD2 agrees with 8 junctional bases. The specimen was peripheral blood. This sequence originates from a woman aged 70-85 years with acute or convalescent COVID-19. CDR3 protein: CASSHGSASGPYEQYF. The DNA sequence reads TGTGCCAGCAGCCACGGGTCGGCTAGCGGGCCCTACGAGCAGTACTTC.